This TCR beta chain derives from a study of cytomegalovirus exposure and HLA in healthy donors. A word on this clone: What it binds is not known.

Whole-study results and caveats: Certain indistinguishable V segments, among them TRBV6-2 and TRBV6-3, were excluded.

The CDR3 is 16 amino acids. In germline, CDR1 is SGHAT, CDR2 FQNNGV. Unmatched junction bases numbered 6, after V lost 0 bases and J lost 3 bases. PCR primers comprised 60 Vbeta and 13 Jbeta primers. The table came from immunoSEQ multiplex PCR; TCRdb's copy has only in-frame clones and leaves some out. The sample yields under 150,000 clones, 81% seen once. Source material: PBMCs. The clonotype originates from a man aged 18 to 30 in good health and CMV-seronegative. The chain couples TRBV11-2 to TRBJ2-3; 7 nucleotides align to TRBD2. The CDR3 nucleotides are TGTGCCAGCAGCTTAGATCAGCGGGGTTGGACAGATACGCAGTATTTT. This encodes CASSLDQRGWTDTQYF.